This T cell receptor beta chain is from a study of cytomegalovirus exposure and HLA in healthy donors. V shed 8 bases and J shed 2 bases, with 10 bases lying between them. Germline V gene data show CDR1 as LNHDA and CDR2 as SQIVND (reference sequence). The CDR3 is 12 amino acids. There are a few counts of this clone. Primers: 60 Vbeta forward and 13 Jbeta reverse. Assay: immunoSEQ multiplex PCR; the TCRdb copy retains only in-frame clones and omits some. The sample consists of more than 95,000 clones, roughly 69% of them appearing once. This receptor was obtained from a middle-aged woman in good health and CMV-seropositive. Specimen: PBMCs. V and J are TRBV19 and TRBJ2-7; the D gene is possibly TRBD2 (5 bases). For the CDR3, the DNA is TGTGCCAGTGGGCCGACTACCTACGAGCAGTACTTC. This encodes CASGPTTYEQYF.